The 21 T cell receptor beta chains reported below all come from one sample, sequenced in a study of beta chain features in type 1 diabetes. The entirety of the isolated RNA underwent reverse transcription, so expressed TCRB transcripts were sequenced. Sequencing used immunoSEQ multiplex PCR; TCRdb keeps in-frame clones, though not all of them. The repertoire holds some 330,000 clones, with more than 9.5% as singletons. Sequenced input: naive CD4+ T cells from blood. The source of these receptors is a woman aged 25 to 39 in good health.

This clone was recorded a few times. V gene TRBV9 combines with J gene TRBJ1-2; TRBD1 matches at 7 bases. The CDR3 is 15 residues long. Germline CDR1 reads SGDLS; CDR2 reads YYNGEE. J was trimmed by 4 bases and V by 0 bases; bases with no gene match: 6. Written as DNA, the CDR3 is TGTGCCAGCAGCGTAGAGCACAGGGGATCCTATGGCTACACCTTC. Amino acids: CASSVEHRGSYGYTF.

This rearrangement joins TRBV7-9 to TRBJ1-1, with D hard to call. V shed 2 bases and J shed 8 bases, with 18 bases lying between them. The germline CDR1 and CDR2 sequences are SEHNR and FQNEAQ (reference sequence). The CDR3 runs 15 residues. CDR3 amino acids: CASSLLPAKRGEAFF. CDR3 bases: TGTGCCAGCAGCTTACTTCCGGCAAAACGAGGGGAAGCTTTCTTT. Full variable domain (remainder filled in from reference TRBV7-9 and TRBJ1-1): DTGVSQNPRHKITKRGQNVTFRCDPISEHNRLYWYRQTLGQGPEFLTYFQNEAQLEKSRLLSDRFSAERPKGSFSTLEIQRTEQGDSAMYLCASSLLPAKRGEAFFGQGTRLTVV.

This clone was found a few times. This chain links TRBV5-1 with TRBJ2-3, with 7 positions matching TRBD1. CDR3 length: 15 residues. V was clipped by 3 bases and J by 2 bases; unmatched bases: 6. Germline V gene sequence: CDR1 SGHRS, CDR2 YFSETQ. This chain's CDR3 is CASSSTGDPTDTQYF. The CDR3 DNA is TGCGCCAGCAGCTCAACAGGGGACCCCACAGATACGCAGTATTTT.

The sample holds a few counts of this clone. The J gene is TRBJ1-4, the V gene TRBV5-4, with TRBD1 identical over 7 bases. With V trimmed by 4 bases and J by 4 bases, 10 bases remained unmatched. Germline V gives CDR1 SGHNT, CDR2 YYREEE (reference sequence). CDR3 length: 16 residues. The CDR3 sequence is CASSATTGAFNEKLFF. In nucleotides, the CDR3 is TGTGCCAGCAGCGCAACAACAGGGGCCTTTAATGAAAAACTGTTTTTT.

This clone has only a few counts. This chain uses TRBV9 with TRBJ2-3, with a tentative D call TRBD2 (6 bases). The CDR3 spans 14 residues. Germline assignment: CDR1 SGDLS and CDR2 YYNGEE. V shed 4 bases and J shed 2 bases, with 11 bases lying between them. CDR3 sequence: CASSPGTATDTQYF. The DNA of the CDR3 is TGTGCCAGCAGCCCAGGGACTGCCACAGATACGCAGTATTTT. The variable domain in full, with the rest retrieved from reference TRBV9 and TRBJ2-3, is DSGVTQTPKHLITATGQRVTLRCSPRSGDLSVYWYQQSLDQGLQFLIQYYNGEERAKGNILERFSAQQFPDLHSELNLSSLELGDSALYFCASSPGTATDTQYFGPGTRLTVL.

The sample holds a few counts of this clone. The rearrangement uses TRBV7-2 and TRBJ2-2, with 11 bases lining up with TRBD2. The CDR3 has 16 amino acids. CDR1 is SGHTA, CDR2 FQGNSA, per germline. J gave up 5 bases and V 6 bases, and 8 bases lay outside the gene matches. The CDR3 coding sequence is TGTGCCAGCAGGACCACTAGCGGGAGTTTGACCGGGGAGCTGTTTTTT. Translating it yields CASRTTSGSLTGELFF.

The chain combines TRBV7-9 with TRBJ2-7; the match to TRBD2 covers 10 bases. Germline-derived CDR1 and CDR2 are SEHNR and FQNEAQ (reference sequence). This CDR3 has 14 residues. Trimming at V came to 6 bases and at J to 4 bases, leaving 6 bases not matched to a gene. As DNA, the CDR3 is TGTGCCAGCAGTTTACTAGCGGGAAGGTACGAGCAGTACTTC. This gives the protein CASSLLAGRYEQYF. Based on the CDR3 plus reference TRBV7-9 and TRBJ2-7, the full variable domain is DTGVSQNPRHKITKRGQNVTFRCDPISEHNRLYWYRQTLGQGPEFLTYFQNEAQLEKSRLLSDRFSAERPKGSFSTLEIQRTEQGDSAMYLCASSLLAGRYEQYFGPGTRLTVT.

This clone was detected only a few times. V usage is TRBV10-3 and J usage is TRBJ2-3; D is unresolved. The CDR3 length is 14 residues. The germline V and J ends were trimmed by 4 bases and 0 bases, with 8 bases remaining between them. Germline CDR1 reads ENHRY; CDR2 reads SYGVKD. As DNA, the CDR3 is TGTGCCATCAGTGCTTCGTTTAGCACAGATACGCAGTATTTT. The encoded protein is CAISASFSTDTQYF.

This rearrangement joins TRBV28 to TRBJ2-7, with 9 nucleotides matching TRBD1. The germline V gene encodes CDR1 MDHEN and CDR2 SYDVKM. Trimming removed 6 bases from V and 5 bases from J; junction bases left unmatched: 11. CDR3 size: 15 residues. The CDR3: CASRPARQGVHEQYF. As DNA, the CDR3 is TGTGCCAGCAGACCTGCACGACAGGGGGTGCACGAGCAGTACTTC.

The gene calls are TRBV27 and TRBJ1-2; D is unresolved. Trimming took 5 bases from V and 5 from J, leaving 15 bases between them. Germline-derived CDR1 and CDR2 are MNHEY and SMNVEV (reference sequence). This CDR3 is 14 amino acids long. CDR3 coding DNA: TGTGCCAGCAGTGGTCTGAAAGGGAGGTATGGCTACACCTTC. Protein: CASSGLKGRYGYTF.

This clone was observed a handful of times. This chain links TRBV15 with TRBJ2-7; 7 positions match TRBD1. Germline values: CDR1 LNHNV, CDR2 YYDKDF (reference sequence). CDR3 length: 15 residues. V was pared by 3 bases and J by 3 bases, with 8 bases of the junction left unmatched. The CDR3 DNA follows: TGTGCCACCAGCAGGGACACGAGGGGGCTCTACGAGCAGTACTTC. Protein: CATSRDTRGLYEQYF.

About this clone: At the DNA level, this CDR3 is encoded by other sequences in the same sample as well. The genes are TRBV25-1 and TRBJ2-7, with 7 bases matching TRBD2. The junction had 8 bases not matched to a gene; V was cut back by 8 bases and J by 4 bases. Germline CDR1 and CDR2: MGHDK and SYGVNS. CDR3 length: 13 residues. In nucleotides, the CDR3 is TGTGCCAGCTCCCTGGCGGGAGTGTACGAGCAGTACTTC. Its translation is CASSLAGVYEQYF.

This clone has just a few counts. The chain employs TRBV7-2 and TRBJ2-3, with D possibly matching TRBD1 (5 bases). Germline CDR1 is SGHTA and CDR2 is FQGNSA. V was cut by 5 bases and J by 0 bases, with 15 bases left in between. This CDR3 spans 16 amino acids. The CDR3 sequence: CASSRRATASTDTQYF. Written as DNA, the CDR3 is TGTGCCAGCAGCCGCCGGGCGACAGCTAGCACAGATACGCAGTATTTT.

There are a few counts of this clone. The chain carries TRBV7-2 and TRBJ1-2; 12 nucleotides align to TRBD1. Looked up from germline, CDR1 is SGHTA and CDR2 is FQGNSA. With 4 bases clipped from V and 1 base from J, the junction kept 10 bases outside the gene matches. The CDR3 sequence is 18 residues long. Here the CDR3 DNA reads TGTGCCAGCAGCTCACAGGCGGGACAGGGGGCCGGTAACTATGGCTACACCTTC. It yields the protein CASSSQAGQGAGNYGYTF.

This clone was seen a few times. The rearrangement uses TRBV7-2 and TRBJ2-5, with 11 bases identical to TRBD2. In germline, CDR1 is SGHTA, CDR2 FQGNSA. Trimming took 1 base from V and 5 from J; bases not matched to a gene: 3. This CDR3 has 15 amino acids. The CDR3 nucleotides are TGTGCCAGCAGCTTAGAAGGACTAGCGGGTGAGACCCAGTACTTC. It specifies CASSLEGLAGETQYF.

This clone showed up just a few times. Additional DNA sequences in this sample encode the identical CDR3. The V call is TRBV6-5, the J call TRBJ2-7; D call uncertain. V lost 4 bases, J lost 4 bases, and 5 bases lay in between. CDR3 length: 11 amino acids. The germline V gene encodes CDR1 MNHEY and CDR2 SVGAGI. DNA for the CDR3: TGTGCCAGCAGTTCCCGTTACGAGCAGTACTTC. It codes for CASSSRYEQYF.

The table lists this clone with a few counts. The V gene is TRBV9, the J gene TRBJ2-7, with D perhaps TRBD2 (6 bases). This CDR3 comprises 14 residues. Per the germline V gene, CDR1 is SGDLS and CDR2 is YYNGEE. V lost 7 bases and J lost 1, with 15 bases in between. The CDR3 spells CASARTTNSYEQYF. The CDR3 DNA is TGTGCCAGCGCCCGGACTACCAATTCCTACGAGCAGTACTTC.

This clone was counted only a few times. This sequence joins TRBV28 and TRBJ1-2; TRBD1 agrees at 7 bases. Germline loops: CDR1 MDHEN, CDR2 SYDVKM. This CDR3 has 14 amino acids. With V trimmed by 6 bases and J by 0 bases, 4 bases remained unmatched. This CDR3 is CASRPGTANYGYTF. CDR3 in DNA: TGTGCCAGCAGGCCTGGGACAGCTAACTATGGCTACACCTTC.

A few counts support this clone. This chain links TRBV7-9 with TRBJ2-2, with 10 bases that match TRBD1. Per germline, CDR1 SEHNR and CDR2 FQNEAQ (reference sequence). Losses at the gene ends were 6 bases for V and 3 bases for J; bases not matched to a gene: 4. This CDR3 spans 15 amino acids. CDR3 DNA sequence: TGTGCCAGCAGGACGACAGGGGGCTACACCGGGGAGCTGTTTTTT. Its translation: CASRTTGGYTGELFF.

The CDR3 DNA reads TGTGCCAGCAGTGGCGGGACTAGCGGGAGTCCCGGCACAGATACGCAGTATTTT. Encoded protein: CASSGGTSGSPGTDTQYF. The chain carries TRBV25-1 and TRBJ2-3; 14 bases are a match to TRBD2. V lost 4 bases and J lost 1; bases outside the gene matches: 7. The CDR3 totals 18 residues. Germline CDR1 MGHDK, CDR2 SYGVNS.

This chain joins TRBV14 and TRBJ1-1; D is unclear. CDR1 SGHDN and CDR2 FVKESK come from the germline V gene. CDR3 length: 14 residues. Trimming took off 1 base at V and 0 bases at J, with 6 bases between the two ends. CDR3 region: CASSQVFMNTEAFF. CDR3 coding DNA: TGTGCCAGCAGCCAAGTGTTCATGAACACTGAAGCTTTCTTT.